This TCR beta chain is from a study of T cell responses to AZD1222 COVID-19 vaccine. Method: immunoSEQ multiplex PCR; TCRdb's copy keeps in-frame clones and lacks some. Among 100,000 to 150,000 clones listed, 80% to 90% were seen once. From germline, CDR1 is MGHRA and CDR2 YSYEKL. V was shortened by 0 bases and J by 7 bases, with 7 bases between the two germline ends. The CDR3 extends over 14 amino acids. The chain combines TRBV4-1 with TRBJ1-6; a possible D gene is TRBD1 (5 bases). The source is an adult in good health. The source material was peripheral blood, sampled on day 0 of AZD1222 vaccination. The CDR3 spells CASSQDRQNSPLHF. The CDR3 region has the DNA TGCGCCAGCAGCCAAGATCGACAGAATTCACCCCTCCACTTT.